The 27 T cell receptor beta chains below all came from one sample that was sequenced in a study of blood T cell repertoires in COVID-19. The data were produced by immunoSEQ multiplex PCR, yet TCRdb's version contains in-frame clones alone and is incomplete. The data show 170,000 or so clones, with 65% to 85% seen just once and 2.9% held by the top ten. Sequences were obtained from peripheral blood. The receptors here all came from a woman aged 55-69 years with acute or convalescent COVID-19.

This clone was found once. This chain joins TRBV18 and TRBJ1-5; the D is unclear. The CDR3 totals 14 residues. Germline assignment: CDR1 KGHSH and CDR2 LQKENI. Trimming pared 3 bases from V and 7 bases from J, leaving 13 bases between. The CDR3 spells CASSPERVGQPQHF. CDR3 DNA: TGTGCCAGCTCACCCGAGAGGGTGGGGCAGCCCCAGCATTTT.

The CDR3 coding sequence is TGTGCCTGGAGTGTAGTCCGGGACAGGGTTGTTAGGGGCAACACTGAAGCTTTCTTT. Translation: CAWSVVRDRVVRGNTEAFF. The rearrangement joins TRBV30 to TRBJ1-1, with TRBD1 matching 9 bases. From germline, CDR1 is GTSNPN and CDR2 SVGIG (reference sequence). V trimming: 0 bases; J trimming: 2 bases; junction bases outside the gene matches: 16. CDR3 length equals 19 residues.

This clone was found once. The genes are TRBV5-1 and TRBJ1-2; D is undetermined. Trimming stripped 4 bases from V and 1 base from J, with 11 bases between. The CDR3 contains 14 residues. Germline loops: CDR1 SGHRS, CDR2 YFSETQ. The CDR3 here is CASSLWADNYGYTF. CDR3 nucleotides: TGCGCCAGCAGCCTATGGGCAGATAACTATGGCTACACCTTC.

The CDR3 region is CSVEEQGGLETQYF. CDR3 nucleotide sequence: TGCAGCGTTGAAGAGCAGGGAGGGTTGGAGACCCAGTACTTC. The chain carries TRBV29-1 and TRBJ2-5, with TRBD2 matching over 7 bases. This CDR3 has 14 residues. V was pared by 0 bases and J by 5 bases, with 6 bases of the junction left unmatched. Germline lookup yields CDR1 SQVTM and CDR2 ANQGSEA.

This rearrangement joins TRBV7-2 to TRBJ1-2; D is ambiguous. With 6 bases removed from V and 1 base from J, the gap between germline ends came to 9 bases. The CDR3 is 13 amino acids. The germline CDR1 and CDR2 sequences are SGHTA and FQGNSA. The CDR3: CASSPPGNYGYTF. The CDR3 bases are TGTGCCAGCAGTCCCCCGGGTAACTATGGCTACACCTTC.

J is TRBJ1-6 and V is TRBV2; D is possibly TRBD1 (5 bases). Trimming took off 7 bases at V and 7 bases at J, with 23 bases between the two ends. The CDR3 runs to 17 residues. Germline V gives CDR1 SNHLY, CDR2 FYNNEI. CDR3 DNA: TGTGCCAGCACCGATCGGCGACAGCTGGCGGAGAATTCACCCCTCCACTTT. This sequence encodes CASTDRRQLAENSPLHF.

This clone was found a few times. The DNA for the CDR3 is TGTGCCAGCAGCTTATCGACTAGCGGGAACAATGAGCAGTTCTTC. Residues: CASSLSTSGNNEQFF. The chain uses TRBV3-1 (or the pseudogene TRBV3-2) and TRBJ2-1; 11 bases are shared with TRBD2. Trimming at V came to 5 bases and at J to 5 bases, leaving 5 bases not matched to a gene. There are 15 residues in the CDR3. Per the germline V gene, CDR1 is LGHDT and CDR2 is YNNKEL (reference sequence).

This clone showed up many times. In nucleotides, the CDR3 is TGTGCCAGCAGCTCGGGACAGAACTCTGGAAACACCATATATTTT. Translated: CASSSGQNSGNTIYF. The rearrangement links TRBV5-5 to TRBJ1-3; 7 nucleotides agree with TRBD1. CDR3 length: 15 residues. Germline CDR1 reads SGHKS; CDR2 reads YYEKEE (reference sequence). The V gene end was trimmed by 3 bases and the J gene end by 0 bases; junction bases not matched to a gene: 3. The whole variable domain, remainder taken from reference TRBV5-5 and TRBJ1-3, is DAGVTQSPTHLIKTRGQQVTLRCSPISGHKSVSWYQQVLGQGPQFIFQYYEKEERGRGNFPDRFSARQFPNYSSELNVNALLLGDSALYLCASSSGQNSGNTIYFGEGSWLTVV.

The chain is built from TRBV15 and TRBJ2-3, with D tentatively TRBD1 (6 bases). Germline V gene sequence: CDR1 LNHNV, CDR2 YYDKDF (reference sequence). Trimming took off 0 bases at V and 4 bases at J, with 11 bases between the two ends. The CDR3 sequence is 15 residues long. CDR3 residues: CATSRDRGTADTQYF. CDR3 DNA: TGTGCCACCAGCAGAGACAGGGGAACGGCAGATACGCAGTATTTT.

The genes are TRBV3-1 (or the pseudogene TRBV3-2) and TRBJ2-7, with 16 bases matching TRBD2. Trimming removed 4 bases from V and 0 bases from J; junction bases left unmatched: 6. The CDR3 loop spans 18 amino acids. CDR1 and CDR2 (germline): LGHDT, YNNKEL (reference sequence). The CDR3 spells CASSPGLAGGAVSYEQYF. The CDR3 DNA follows: TGTGCCAGCAGCCCGGGACTAGCGGGGGGGGCGGTCTCCTACGAGCAGTACTTC.

V usage is TRBV10-2 and J usage is TRBJ2-5; 9 positions match TRBD2. The J segment lost 4 bases and the V segment lost 2 bases, leaving 8 bases of the junction unmatched. Germline V gene lookup returns CDR1 WSHSY and CDR2 SAAADI. The CDR3 runs to 16 residues. CDR3 nucleotide sequence: TGCGCCAGCAGTGAGACGAGCGGGGGGTTCGGAGAGACCCAGTACTTC. Translated: CASSETSGGFGETQYF.

Of note for this clone: The same CDR3 is also encoded by other DNA sequences in this sample. The chain employs TRBV10-2 and TRBJ2-7; maybe TRBD2 (5 bases). The CDR3 sequence is 11 residues long. Germline lookup yields CDR1 WSHSY and CDR2 SAAADI. Deletions cut 3 bases from V and 6 bases from J, with 6 bases between. The CDR3, as DNA: TGCGCCAGCAGTGAAGGAGGCGAGCAGTACTTC. Its translation: CASSEGGEQYF.

This clone occurred once. The chain is built from TRBV11-3 and TRBJ2-3, with D hard to call. Looked up from germline, CDR1 is SGHNT and CDR2 is YENEEA. V was clipped by 1 base and J by 0 bases, with 5 bases between them. The CDR3 sequence is 14 residues long. Here the CDR3 reads CASSLASSTDTQYF. In nucleotides, the CDR3 is TGTGCCAGCAGCTTAGCCTCTAGCACAGATACGCAGTATTTT.

The chain couples TRBV10-1 to TRBJ1-2, with 8 bases that match TRBD1. The V and J ends lost 5 bases and 2 bases, in that order; junction bases with no gene match: 1. CDR1 is WNHNN, CDR2 SYGVQD, per germline (reference sequence). The CDR3 extends over 13 amino acids. CDR3 sequence reads: CASSWDRNYGYTF. The CDR3, as DNA: TGCGCCAGCAGTTGGGACAGGAACTATGGCTACACCTTC.

J is TRBJ1-1 and V is TRBV12-3 or TRBV12-4; 8 bases align to TRBD1. The length of the CDR3 is 13 residues. V was pared by 2 bases and J by 9 bases, with 5 bases of the junction left unmatched. CDR3 residues: CASSLKRTGKAFF. The CDR3 DNA sequence: TGTGCCAGCAGTTTAAAGCGGACAGGGAAAGCTTTCTTT.

The chain couples TRBV5-1 to TRBJ2-7, with 8 bases that match TRBD1. V lost 0 bases to trimming and J lost 4 bases; unmatched junction nucleotides: 6. The V gene's germline CDR1 is SGHRS and CDR2 YFSETQ. This CDR3 is 15 amino acids long. The CDR3 sequence: CASSLAPGQEYEQYF. CDR3 nucleotides: TGCGCCAGCAGCTTGGCCCCGGGACAGGAGTACGAGCAGTACTTC.

The V and J genes are TRBV10-3 and TRBJ2-2; D is possibly TRBD2 (5 bases). Trimming took off 3 bases at V and 3 bases at J, with 11 bases between the two ends. Germline V gene sequence: CDR1 ENHRY, CDR2 SYGVKD. The CDR3 contains 15 residues. The CDR3: CAISERGRDTGELFF. The CDR3 DNA reads TGTGCCATCAGTGAAAGAGGGCGGGACACCGGGGAGCTGTTTTTT.

This sequence joins TRBV5-1 and TRBJ1-6; no firm D call. Trimming took 4 bases from V and 5 from J, leaving 13 bases between them. Germline values: CDR1 SGHRS, CDR2 YFSETQ. The CDR3 has 15 amino acids. CDR3 residues: CASSPSSGNNSPLHF. The CDR3 bases are TGCGCCAGCAGCCCCAGTTCCGGGAATAATTCACCCCTCCACTTT.

This clone was seen once. The chain links TRBV29-1 to TRBJ2-2, with TRBD2 identical over 9 bases. This CDR3 comprises 14 residues. Germline V gene data show CDR1 as SQVTM and CDR2 as ANQGSEA. V gave up 6 bases and J gave up 0 bases; unmatched junction bases: 2. The CDR3 here is CSVAGGPNTGELFF. The CDR3 bases are TGCAGCGTAGCGGGGGGACCGAACACCGGGGAGCTGTTTTTT.

J is TRBJ2-7 and V is TRBV5-6; D unclear. The CDR3 totals 11 residues. Germline loops: CDR1 SGHDT, CDR2 YYEEEE. Trimming removed 3 bases at V and 3 bases at J, with 4 bases between. The CDR3 loop is CASSSVYEQYF. The CDR3 coding sequence is TGTGCCAGCAGCTCAGTCTACGAGCAGTACTTC. The entire variable domain, with the rest obtained from reference TRBV5-6 and TRBJ2-7, is as follows: DAGVTQSPTHLIKTRGQQVTLRCSPKSGHDTVSWYQQALGQGPQFIFQYYEEEERQRGNFPDRFSGHQFPNYSSELNVNALLLGDSALYLCASSSVYEQYFGPGTRLTVT.

This chain joins TRBV11-2 and TRBJ2-1; D may be TRBD2 (6 bases). Per germline, CDR1 SGHAT and CDR2 FQNNGV. CDR3 length equals 15 residues. The germline V and J ends were trimmed by 1 base and 5 bases, with 12 bases remaining between them. In DNA, the CDR3 is TGTGCCAGCAGCTTAGGGGCGACTAGTCACAATGAGCAGTTCTTC. Protein sequence: CASSLGATSHNEQFF.

This clone showed up just a few times. The rearrangement links TRBV19 to TRBJ1-5; D gene uncertain. The germline gives CDR1 LNHDA, CDR2 SQIVND (reference sequence). Between the trimmed V and J ends, which lost 6 bases and 4 bases, there was a span of 13 bases. The CDR3 consists of 14 residues. CDR3 sequence (DNA): TGTGCCAGTAGCCTAATTGCGATAAATCAGCCCCAGCATTTT. It yields the protein CASSLIAINQPQHF.

The chain links TRBV5-4 to TRBJ2-5; 9 positions match TRBD2. The V segment lost 7 bases and the J segment 9 bases; nucleotides outside the gene matches: 4. CDR1 is SGHNT and CDR2 is YYREEE in the germline V gene (reference sequence). There are 11 residues in the CDR3. The CDR3 DNA reads TGTGCCAGCGCCGCGGGGGGGGCCCAGTACTTC. As protein: CASAAGGAQYF.

In its sample, this clone was seen once. The chain recombines TRBV29-1 with TRBJ1-1, with a weak D call TRBD1 (6 bases). The germline V gene has CDR1 SQVTM and CDR2 ANQGSEA. V was clipped by 3 bases and J by 4 bases, with 12 bases between them. This CDR3 is 13 amino acids long. CDR3 residues: CSVEQGRPTEAFF. The CDR3, as DNA: TGCAGCGTTGAGCAGGGGCGACCCACTGAAGCTTTCTTT.

In this sample, this clone turned up a few times. This sequence joins TRBV4-1 and TRBJ1-3, with 8 bases fitting TRBD1. The CDR3 has 16 residues. The trim removed 1 base at V and 0 bases at J, leaving 2 bases unmatched. Germline CDR1 reads MGHRA; CDR2 reads YSYEKL. The CDR3 coding sequence is TGCGCCAGCAGCCAAGGGACAGGGACCTCTGGAAACACCATATATTTT. The encoded protein is CASSQGTGTSGNTIYF.

This clone was observed a few times. The chain recombines TRBV30 with TRBJ1-2; 12 nucleotides agree with TRBD1. Germline V gives CDR1 GTSNPN, CDR2 SVGIG (reference sequence). The trim removed 0 bases at V and 4 bases at J, leaving 6 bases unmatched. There are 16 residues in the CDR3. The CDR3 sequence is CAWSVFGTGGVYGYTF. Here the CDR3 DNA reads TGTGCCTGGAGTGTATTCGGGACAGGGGGCGTCTATGGCTACACCTTC.

This clone was observed once. This sample includes further DNA sequences coding for the same CDR3. The CDR3 DNA is TGTGCCAGCAGCTCTACAGGTCGCGCAGGAAACACCATATATTTT. It yields the protein CASSSTGRAGNTIYF. This chain connects TRBV6-5 to TRBJ1-3; D might be TRBD1 (5 bases). Germline V gene lookup returns CDR1 MNHEY and CDR2 SVGAGI. This CDR3 has 15 residues. Trimming took off 6 bases at V and 4 bases at J, with 16 bases between the two ends.